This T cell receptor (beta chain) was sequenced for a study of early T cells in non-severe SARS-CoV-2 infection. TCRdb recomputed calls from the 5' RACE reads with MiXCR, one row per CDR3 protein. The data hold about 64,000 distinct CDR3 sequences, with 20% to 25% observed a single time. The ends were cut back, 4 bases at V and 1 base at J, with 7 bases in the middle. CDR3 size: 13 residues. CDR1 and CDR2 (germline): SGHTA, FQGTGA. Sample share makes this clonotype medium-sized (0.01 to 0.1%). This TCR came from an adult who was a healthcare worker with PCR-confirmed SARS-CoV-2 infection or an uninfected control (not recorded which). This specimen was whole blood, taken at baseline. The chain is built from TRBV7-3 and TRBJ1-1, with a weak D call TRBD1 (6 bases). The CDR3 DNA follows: TGTGCCAGCAGCTCGACAGGGAACACTGAAGCTTTCTTT. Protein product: CASSSTGNTEAFF. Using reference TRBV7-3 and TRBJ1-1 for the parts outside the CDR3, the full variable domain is GAGVSQTPSNKVTEKGKYVELRCDPISGHTALYWYRQSLGQGPEFLIYFQGTGAADDSGLPNDRFFAVRPEGSVSTLKIQRTERGDSAVYLCASSSTGNTEAFFGQGTRLTVV.